This TCR beta chain emerged from a study of beta chain features in type 1 diabetes. Study outcomes and limitations: Moderately but significantly shorter TCRB CDR3s were found in Type 1 diabetes patients in all four CD4+ subsets.

Trimming took 4 bases from V and 7 from J, leaving 13 bases between them. The germline V gene has CDR1 KGHSY and CDR2 FQNENV. This CDR3 is built from 13 residues. The authors reverse transcribed all of the isolated RNA, so sequencing captured expressed TCRB transcripts. Read counts averaged approximately 3.5 million for samples of naive, central memory and regulatory T cells. The method was immunoSEQ multiplex PCR; TCRdb's version includes in-frame clones alone and lacks a portion of them. The profile shows 150,000 or so clones, about 8.1% of them singletons. This clone has just a few counts. Its specificity is unknown.

This TCR came from a woman under 30 with type 1 diabetes. This sequence joins TRBV16 and TRBJ1-1; D not certain. The sequenced sample consisted of central memory CD4+ T cells from blood. The CDR3 DNA is TGTGCCAGCAGCCGCGGAGGCCTAAGTGAAGCTTTCTTT. Translated, it gives CASSRGGLSEAFF.